The 17 T cell receptor beta chains reported below all come from one sample, sequenced in a study of blood T cell repertoires in COVID-19. Using immunoSEQ multiplex PCR, the repertoire was profiled, and TCRdb retains in-frame clones only, with some absent. The data show under 200,000 clones, with approximately 91% seen just once and approximately 0.48% held by the top ten. The sample taken for sequencing was peripheral blood. Every receptor here comes from a man aged 45-65 years with acute or convalescent COVID-19.

The rearrangement uses TRBV5-4 and TRBJ2-2; D is possibly TRBD2 (6 bases). The V and J ends lost 0 bases and 2 bases respectively, with 11 bases between them. Germline CDR1 reads SGHNT; CDR2 reads YYREEE (reference sequence). The CDR3 is 16 amino acids. The CDR3 DNA sequence: TGTGCCAGCAGCTTGGGGTTTAGCGGAAACACCGGGGAGCTGTTTTTT. Residues: CASSLGFSGNTGELFF. The full variable domain, in which reference TRBV5-4 and TRBJ2-2 provide the parts outside the CDR3, is ETGVTQSPTHLIKTRGQQVTLRCSSQSGHNTVSWYQQALGQGPQFIFQYYREEENGRGNFPPRFSGLQFPNYSSELNVNALELDDSALYLCASSLGFSGNTGELFFGEGSRLTVL.

The chain has TRBV27 and TRBJ1-1, with D perhaps matching TRBD1 (5 bases). Germline values: CDR1 MNHEY, CDR2 SMNVEV (reference sequence). The length of the CDR3 is 13 residues. V dropped 2 bases and J dropped 4 bases, with 8 bases sitting between them. The CDR3 nucleotides read TGTGCCAGCAGTTTAGGGAGGGGCACTGAAGCTTTCTTT. As protein: CASSLGRGTEAFF.

The chain employs TRBV4-2 and TRBJ2-2; 8 bases are a match to TRBD2. Trimming took 1 base from V and 8 from J; bases not matched to a gene: 6. This CDR3 contains 15 residues. Germline values: CDR1 LGHNA, CDR2 YNFKEQ. This CDR3 is CASSQGERGRGELFF. As DNA, the CDR3 is TGTGCCAGCAGCCAAGGCGAGCGGGGGAGGGGGGAGCTGTTTTTT.

The chain couples TRBV6-2 or TRBV6-3 to TRBJ2-1; 8 bases are shared with TRBD1. Germline loops: CDR1 MNHEY, CDR2 SVGEGT. The CDR3 has 19 amino acids. V trimming: 1 base; J trimming: 7 bases; junction bases outside the gene matches: 18. CDR3 amino acids: CASSYFPPDRTYRGNEQFF. The DNA of the CDR3 is TGTGCCAGCAGTTACTTTCCCCCGGACAGGACCTACAGGGGGAATGAGCAGTTCTTC.

The chain links TRBV19 to TRBJ1-1, with D tentatively TRBD1 (6 bases). V dropped 3 bases and J dropped 11 bases, with 19 bases sitting between them. From germline, CDR1 is LNHDA and CDR2 SQIVND (reference sequence). The CDR3 contains 14 residues. The CDR3 coding sequence is TGTGCCAGTAGTATCGTTGTCGAAGGGGGTGACGCTTTCTTT. Its protein is CASSIVVEGGDAFF.

V usage is TRBV19 and J usage is TRBJ1-1; D is perhaps TRBD1 (5 bases). V lost 3 bases, J lost 7 bases, and 21 bases lay in between. CDR1 LNHDA and CDR2 SQIVND come from the germline V gene (reference sequence). The length of the CDR3 is 16 residues. The CDR3 region is CASSMTPQTDVYEAFF. DNA of the CDR3: TGTGCCAGTAGTATGACCCCCCAGACAGACGTTTATGAAGCTTTCTTT.

The chain joins TRBV28 to TRBJ2-3; D unresolved. CDR1 and CDR2 from the germline V gene are MDHEN and SYDVKM. This CDR3 comprises 15 residues. Trimming removed 10 bases at V and 6 bases at J, with 23 bases between. DNA for the CDR3: TGTGCCATCTCCCTGAGACCCAGAGCACAGGATACGCAGTATTTT. Protein product: CAISLRPRAQDTQYF.

The chain links TRBV10-3 to TRBJ2-7, with 7 bases aligning to TRBD2. Germline trimming cut 6 bases from V and 1 base from J; bases unmatched to any gene: 6. This CDR3 is 14 amino acids long. The germline CDR1 and CDR2 sequences are ENHRY and SYGVKD. The CDR3 DNA sequence: TGTGCCATCAGGGGGACTACGCAGTCCTACGAGCAGTACTTC. Translation: CAIRGTTQSYEQYF.

This clone was seen more than once but under ten times. V gene TRBV4-2 combines with J gene TRBJ1-5; no clear D gene. The CDR3 length is 16 residues. CDR1 and CDR2 from the germline V gene are LGHNA and YNFKEQ. Trimming shortened V by 0 bases and J by 4 bases, and 13 bases separated the two germline ends. The chain's CDR3 is CASSQEGGIRNQPQHF. CDR3 bases: TGTGCCAGCAGCCAAGAAGGAGGGATCAGAAATCAGCCCCAGCATTTT.

This clone has just a few counts. V gene TRBV9 combines with J gene TRBJ1-5; no definite D call. Trimming stripped 3 bases from V and 4 bases from J, with 8 bases between. The CDR3 length is 13 residues. Germline V lookup: CDR1 SGDLS, CDR2 YYNGEE. The CDR3 here is CASSGDWNQPQHF. CDR3 bases: TGTGCCAGCAGCGGAGACTGGAATCAGCCCCAGCATTTT.

The J gene is TRBJ1-5, the V gene TRBV4-2; the D gene is possibly TRBD1 (5 bases). The CDR3 contains 15 residues. Germline values: CDR1 LGHNA, CDR2 YNFKEQ. Between the trimmed V and J ends, which lost 1 base and 5 bases, there was a span of 12 bases. In DNA, the CDR3 is TGTGCCAGCAGCCAAGCGCAGGGAGGGGATCAGCCCCAGCATTTT. Translated, it gives CASSQAQGGDQPQHF.

This clone appeared once. The CDR3: CASSFVTAGVNSPLHF. The CDR3 nucleotides are TGTGCCAGCAGTTTTGTTACCGCAGGTGTTAATTCACCCCTCCACTTT. The rearrangement links TRBV27 to TRBJ1-6; D remains unclear. Trimming stripped 3 bases from V and 6 bases from J, with 15 bases between. CDR1 and CDR2 from the germline V gene are MNHEY and SMNVEV (reference sequence). The length of the CDR3 is 16 residues.

This chain joins TRBV25-1 and TRBJ2-7; no reliable D call. V was shortened by 2 bases and J by 3 bases, with 11 bases between the two germline ends. Looked up from germline, CDR1 is MGHDK and CDR2 is SYGVNS. The CDR3 has 14 amino acids. The CDR3 DNA sequence: TGTGCCAGCAGTGAAAACCGTCGGGTCTACGAGCAGTACTTC. This sequence encodes CASSENRRVYEQYF.

This sequence joins TRBV29-1 and TRBJ1-2; tentatively, D is TRBD1 (5 bases). Per germline, CDR1 SQVTM and CDR2 ANQGSEA. The CDR3 is 10 residues long. With 6 bases removed from V and 8 bases from J, the gap between germline ends came to 10 bases. In DNA form, the CDR3 reads TGCAGCGTAGCAGGGAAAGGCTACACCTTC. Translation: CSVAGKGYTF.

This clone occurred a few times. V is TRBV6-5 and J is TRBJ1-1, with 7 bases that match TRBD1. There are 14 residues in the CDR3. The ends lost 5 bases at V and 7 bases at J; junction bases unmatched: 10. Germline CDR1 and CDR2: MNHEY and SVGAGI. The CDR3 loop is CASSLRTGGGEAFF. In DNA, the CDR3 is TGTGCCAGCAGTCTCCGGACAGGAGGGGGTGAAGCTTTCTTT.

This clone was counted once. This chain links TRBV19 with TRBJ1-6, with D maybe TRBD1 (6 bases). The CDR3 contains 15 residues. The germline V gene has CDR1 LNHDA and CDR2 SQIVND (reference sequence). V lost 6 bases and J 5 bases, leaving 14 bases between the germline ends. The CDR3 is CASSAQGIDNSPLHF. The CDR3 coding sequence is TGTGCCAGTAGCGCACAGGGTATCGATAATTCACCCCTCCACTTT.

The chain joins TRBV29-1 to TRBJ2-1; TRBD2 matches at 8 bases. After removal of 1 base from V and 3 bases from J, the junction contained 8 bases not matched to a gene. CDR1 is SQVTM and CDR2 is ANQGSEA in the germline V gene. The CDR3 totals 16 residues. The CDR3 DNA is TGCAGCGTTGAAGGTCCGGGGGGGCAAAACTACAATGAGCAGTTCTTC. Amino acids: CSVEGPGGQNYNEQFF.